The 17 T cell receptor beta chains below were found in one sample sequenced in a study of cytomegalovirus exposure and HLA in healthy donors. Only in-frame clones appear in the TCRdb table, and some are missing; sequencing was by immunoSEQ multiplex PCR. The sample contains about 280,000 clones, around 87% of which appear only once. The sample comprised PBMCs. The receptors were gathered from a woman aged 18 to 35 in good health and CMV-seronegative.

The chain joins TRBV19 to TRBJ2-7; a possible D gene is TRBD1 (6 bases). This CDR3 region has 13 residues. V lost 7 bases, J lost 2 bases, and 12 bases lay in between. Germline V gene sequence: CDR1 LNHDA, CDR2 SQIVND (reference sequence). The CDR3 protein is CASKGQSPYEQYF. DNA of the CDR3: TGTGCCAGTAAAGGACAGAGTCCCTACGAGCAGTACTTC.

The chain uses TRBV27 and TRBJ2-3, with 12 bases matching TRBD2. The ends lost 5 bases at V and 2 bases at J; junction bases unmatched: 8. The CDR3 runs 17 residues. Germline V gene sequence: CDR1 MNHEY, CDR2 SMNVEV (reference sequence). The CDR3: CASSHYLAGGPTDTQYF. The CDR3 DNA reads as TGTGCCAGCAGTCACTACCTAGCGGGAGGGCCCACAGATACGCAGTATTTT.

The chain carries TRBV7-6 and TRBJ2-3; D may be TRBD1 (6 bases). The length of the CDR3 is 13 residues. Per the germline V gene, CDR1 is SGHVS and CDR2 is FNYEAQ. The V gene lost 6 bases and the J gene lost 1 base, with 8 bases spanning the gap. The CDR3 DNA is TGTGCCAGCAGTTGGGGGCGCACAGATACGCAGTATTTT. Encoded protein: CASSWGRTDTQYF.

V and J are TRBV28 and TRBJ1-2; 7 bases align to TRBD1. V shed 7 bases, J shed 4 bases, and the junction held 9 bases outside the gene matches. The length of the CDR3 is 14 residues. CDR1 is MDHEN and CDR2 is SYDVKM in the germline V gene. The CDR3 protein is CASNTEQGFYGYTF. The CDR3 DNA reads as TGTGCCAGCAATACGGAACAGGGGTTCTATGGCTACACCTTC.

The chain joins TRBV9 to TRBJ2-2; TRBD2 is a possible D gene (6 bases). The CDR3 extends over 15 amino acids. CDR1 SGDLS and CDR2 YYNGEE come from the germline V gene. Trimming shortened V by 4 bases and J by 0 bases, and 10 bases separated the two germline ends. The CDR3 DNA reads as TGTGCCAGCAGCCCCCGGGGGACGAACACCGGGGAGCTGTTTTTT. Translation: CASSPRGTNTGELFF.

This chain connects TRBV28 to TRBJ2-1; 7 bases agree with TRBD1. Germline V gene data show CDR1 as MDHEN and CDR2 as SYDVKM. Germline trimming cut 10 bases from V and 8 bases from J; bases unmatched to any gene: 20. The CDR3 spans 16 residues. CDR3 sequence: CANGQVPKQLIYEQFF. The CDR3 bases are TGTGCCAACGGACAGGTTCCTAAACAATTGATCTATGAGCAGTTCTTC.

The chain is built from TRBV5-5 and TRBJ1-1; TRBD1 agrees at 7 bases. CDR3 size: 16 residues. In germline, CDR1 is SGHKS, CDR2 YYEKEE (reference sequence). The V and J ends lost 4 bases and 0 bases, in that order; junction bases with no gene match: 9. The CDR3 protein is CASSPSDRVMNTEAFF. CDR3 coding DNA: TGTGCCAGCAGCCCCTCCGACAGGGTTATGAACACTGAAGCTTTCTTT.

The rearrangement uses TRBV6-5 and TRBJ2-7, with 12 bases matching TRBD2. CDR3 length: 15 residues. Germline V CDR1 and CDR2: MNHEY, SVGAGI. With V trimmed by 6 bases and J by 2 bases, 5 bases remained unmatched. CDR3 nucleotides: TGTGCCAGCAGCGAACGGACTAGCGGGACCTACGAGCAGTACTTC. It yields the protein CASSERTSGTYEQYF.

The V call is TRBV28, the J call TRBJ1-2; possibly TRBD1 for D (6 bases). The CDR3 loop spans 12 amino acids. The V end lost 10 bases, the J end lost 6 bases, and 15 bases lay between the germline ends. The germline V gene encodes CDR1 MDHEN and CDR2 SYDVKM. CDR3 in DNA: TGTGCCATACAAGACAGGTACAATGGCTACACCTTC. It codes for CAIQDRYNGYTF.

This clone was seen more than once but under ten times. The J gene is TRBJ1-3, the V gene TRBV4-1; D is unresolved. The CDR3 loop spans 13 amino acids. Germline V gives CDR1 MGHRA, CDR2 YSYEKL. Trimming removed 2 bases at V and 1 base at J, with 3 bases between. The CDR3 DNA follows: TGCGCCAGCAGCCAACTATCTGGAAACACCATATATTTT. Translated: CASSQLSGNTIYF.

The genes are TRBV6-5 and TRBJ1-1; D uncertain. The germline V gene encodes CDR1 MNHEY and CDR2 SVGAGI. V was pared by 8 bases and J by 0 bases, with 4 bases between. The CDR3 has 11 amino acids. The CDR3: CASGLNTEAFF. DNA for the CDR3: TGTGCCAGCGGCCTGAACACTGAAGCTTTCTTT.

J is TRBJ1-5 and V is TRBV28, with no clear D. The CDR3 is made up of 17 amino acids. The V gene lost 6 bases and the J gene lost 2 bases, with 20 bases spanning the gap. Germline V CDR1 and CDR2: MDHEN, SYDVKM. This chain's CDR3 is CASSTDSRGSRNQPQHF. The CDR3 DNA reads TGTGCCAGCAGCACTGACTCTCGGGGATCACGCAATCAGCCCCAGCATTTT.

V gene TRBV5-1 combines with J gene TRBJ2-1; D ambiguous. There are 15 residues in the CDR3. V lost 4 bases and J lost 9, with 20 bases in between. The germline V gene encodes CDR1 SGHRS and CDR2 YFSETQ. CDR3 protein: CASSPRGTPSGEQFF. CDR3 nucleotide sequence: TGCGCCAGCAGCCCCAGAGGTACCCCATCTGGTGAGCAGTTCTTC.

The chain employs TRBV4-1 and TRBJ2-3; 12 nucleotides line up with TRBD2. There are 16 residues in the CDR3. The germline CDR1 and CDR2 sequences are MGHRA and YSYEKL. Trimming at V came to 3 bases and at J to 5 bases, leaving 6 bases not matched to a gene. CDR3 DNA sequence: TGCGCCAGCAGCCAGACTAGCGGGAGTCTGGGAGATACGCAGTATTTT. This gives the protein CASSQTSGSLGDTQYF.

This chain links TRBV2 with TRBJ1-2; D possibly corresponds to TRBD1 (5 bases). The CDR3 length is 14 residues. The V gene's germline CDR1 is SNHLY and CDR2 FYNNEI. With 3 bases removed from V and 6 bases from J, the gap between germline ends came to 14 bases. The DNA of the CDR3 is TGTGCCAGCAGTGACCCCCCCGGACAAAATGGCTACACCTTC. This sequence encodes CASSDPPGQNGYTF.

The chain joins TRBV5-5 to TRBJ2-7; TRBD2 matches at 7 bases. This CDR3 has 12 amino acids. The germline CDR1 and CDR2 sequences are SGHKS and YYEKEE (reference sequence). After removal of 7 bases from V and 2 bases from J, the junction contained 3 bases not matched to a gene. The CDR3: CASQGGTYEQYF. In DNA form, the CDR3 reads TGTGCCAGCCAGGGAGGGACCTACGAGCAGTACTTC.

This clone was seen a handful of times. J is TRBJ1-2 and V is TRBV6-6, with 8 bases fitting TRBD1. Germline V gene lookup returns CDR1 MNHNY and CDR2 SVGAGI (reference sequence). With V trimmed by 0 bases and J by 6 bases, 0 bases remained unmatched. The CDR3 loop spans 13 amino acids. CDR3 loop: CASSYSTGDGYTF. Here the CDR3 DNA reads TGTGCCAGCAGTTACTCGACAGGGGATGGCTACACCTTC.